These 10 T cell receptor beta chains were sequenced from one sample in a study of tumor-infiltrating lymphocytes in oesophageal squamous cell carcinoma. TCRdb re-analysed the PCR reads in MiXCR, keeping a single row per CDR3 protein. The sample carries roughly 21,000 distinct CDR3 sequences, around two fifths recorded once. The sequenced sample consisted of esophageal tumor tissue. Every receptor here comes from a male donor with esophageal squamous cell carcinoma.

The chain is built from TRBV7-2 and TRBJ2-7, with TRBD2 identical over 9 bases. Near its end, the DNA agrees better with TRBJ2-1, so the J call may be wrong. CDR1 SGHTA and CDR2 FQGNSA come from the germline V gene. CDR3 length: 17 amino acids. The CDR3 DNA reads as TGTGCCAGCAGCTCCCCGGGGGGCGGGGGGGTCCACAATGAGCAGTTCTTC. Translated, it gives CASSSPGGGGVHNEQFF.

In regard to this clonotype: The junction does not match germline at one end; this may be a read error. CDR3 sequence: CASSIDPGETRPLHF. CDR3 DNA sequence: TGTGCCAGTAGTATAGATCCTGGCGAAACGCGACCCCTCCACTTC. The chain carries TRBV19 and TRBJ2-5; D gene ambiguous. This CDR3 region has 15 residues. Germline V lookup: CDR1 LNHDA, CDR2 SQIVND (reference sequence).

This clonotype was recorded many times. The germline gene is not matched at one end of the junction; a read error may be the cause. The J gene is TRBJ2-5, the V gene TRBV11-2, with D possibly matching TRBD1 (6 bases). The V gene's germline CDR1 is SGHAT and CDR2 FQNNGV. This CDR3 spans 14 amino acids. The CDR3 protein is CASSLEEGQGTQYF. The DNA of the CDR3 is TGTGCCAGCAGCTTAGAAGAGGGACAAGGGACCCAGTACTTC.

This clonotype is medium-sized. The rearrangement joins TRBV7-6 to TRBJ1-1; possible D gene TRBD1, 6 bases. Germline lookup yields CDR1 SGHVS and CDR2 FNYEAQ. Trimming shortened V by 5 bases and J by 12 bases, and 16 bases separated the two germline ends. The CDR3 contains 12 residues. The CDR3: CASSPPTGIPFF. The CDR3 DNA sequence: TGTGCCAGCAGCCCCCCAACAGGGATACCTTTCTTT.

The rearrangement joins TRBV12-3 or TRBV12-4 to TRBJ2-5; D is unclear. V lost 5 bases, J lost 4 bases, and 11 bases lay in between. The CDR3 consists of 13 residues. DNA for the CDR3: TGTGCCAGCAGTCTTAGTAGGGTAGAGACCCAGTACTTC. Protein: CASSLSRVETQYF.

The CDR3 DNA follows: TGTGCCAGCACCGAAATAGCGGGAAACGCCTACGAGCAGTATTTT. This translates into CASTEIAGNAYEQYF. The chain is built from TRBV6-1 and TRBJ2-3; 8 nucleotides match TRBD2. Per germline, CDR1 MNHNS and CDR2 SASEGT. The V and J ends lost 7 bases and 11 bases, in that order; junction bases with no gene match: 17. CDR3 length equals 15 residues.

The CDR3 DNA follows: TGTGCCAGCAGCCTACGGGGAGGGGGCTACGAGCAGTACTTC. Translation: CASSLRGGGYEQYF. This chain links TRBV2 with TRBJ2-7; D is possibly TRBD2 (7 bases). CDR1 and CDR2 (germline): SNHLY, FYNNEI. The CDR3 consists of 14 residues. V was shortened by 6 bases and J by 3 bases, with 15 bases between the two germline ends. The variable domain in full, completed from reference TRBV2 and TRBJ2-7, reads EPEVTQTPSHQVTQMGQEVILRCVPISNHLYFYWYRQILGQKVEFLVSFYNNEISEKSEIFDDQFSVERPDGSNFTLKIRSTKLEDSAMYFCASSLRGGGYEQYFGPGTRLTVT.

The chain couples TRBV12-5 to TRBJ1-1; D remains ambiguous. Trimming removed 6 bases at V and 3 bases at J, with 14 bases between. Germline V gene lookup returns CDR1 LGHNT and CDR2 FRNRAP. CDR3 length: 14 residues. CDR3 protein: CASGPRLEYTEAFF. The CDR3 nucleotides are TGTGCTAGTGGCCCTCGATTGGAGTACACTGAAGCTTTCTTT. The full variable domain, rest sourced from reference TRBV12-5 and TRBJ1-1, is DARVTQTPRHKVTEMGQEVTMRCQPILGHNTVFWYRQTMMQGLELLAYFRNRAPLDDSGMPKDRFSAEMPDATLATLKIQPSEPRDSAVYFCASGPRLEYTEAFFGQGTRLTVV.

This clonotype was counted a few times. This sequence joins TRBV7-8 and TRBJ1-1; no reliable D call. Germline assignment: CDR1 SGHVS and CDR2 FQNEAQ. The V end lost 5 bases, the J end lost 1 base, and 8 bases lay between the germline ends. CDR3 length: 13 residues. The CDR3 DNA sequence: TGTGCCAGCAGCCCACTCGAGAACACTGAAGCTTTCTTT. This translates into CASSPLENTEAFF.

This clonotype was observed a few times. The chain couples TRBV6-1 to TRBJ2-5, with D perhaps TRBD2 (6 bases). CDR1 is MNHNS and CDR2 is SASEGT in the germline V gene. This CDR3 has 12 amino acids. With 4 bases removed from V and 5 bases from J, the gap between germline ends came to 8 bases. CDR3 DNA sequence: TGTGCCAGCAGTGGGAGCGGGGAGACCCAGTACTTC. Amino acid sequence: CASSGSGETQYF.